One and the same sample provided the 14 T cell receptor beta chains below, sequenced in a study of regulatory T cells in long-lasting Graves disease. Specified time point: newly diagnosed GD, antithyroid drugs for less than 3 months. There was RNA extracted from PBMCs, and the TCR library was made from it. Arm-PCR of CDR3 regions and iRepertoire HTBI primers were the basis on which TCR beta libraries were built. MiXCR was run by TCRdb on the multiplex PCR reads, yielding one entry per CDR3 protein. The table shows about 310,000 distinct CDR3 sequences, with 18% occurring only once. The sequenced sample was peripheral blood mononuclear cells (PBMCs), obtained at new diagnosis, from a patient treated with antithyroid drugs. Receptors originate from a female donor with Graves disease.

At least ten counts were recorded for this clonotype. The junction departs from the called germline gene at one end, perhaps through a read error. CDR3 DNA: TGTGCCAGCAAGAGGGACTCCTATAATGAGCAGTTCTTC. This sequence encodes CASKRDSYNEQFF. This chain joins TRBV25-1 and TRBJ2-1, with a weak D call TRBD2 (6 bases). The CDR3 consists of 13 residues. Germline CDR1 reads MGHDK; CDR2 reads SYGVNS.

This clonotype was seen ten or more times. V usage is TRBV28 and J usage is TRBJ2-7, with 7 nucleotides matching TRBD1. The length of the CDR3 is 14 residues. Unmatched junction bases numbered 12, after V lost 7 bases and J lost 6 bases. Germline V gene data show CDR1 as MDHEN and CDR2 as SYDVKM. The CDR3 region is CASTPGTAFGEQYF. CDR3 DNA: TGTGCCAGCACCCCGGGGACAGCCTTTGGCGAGCAGTACTTC.

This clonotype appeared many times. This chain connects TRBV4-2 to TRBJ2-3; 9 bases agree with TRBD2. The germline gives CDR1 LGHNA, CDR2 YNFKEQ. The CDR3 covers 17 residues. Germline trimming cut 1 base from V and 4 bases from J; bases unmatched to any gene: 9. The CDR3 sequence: CASSQGGGRAGPDTQYF. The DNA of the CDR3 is TGTGCCAGCAGCCAAGGTGGCGGGAGGGCGGGTCCAGATACGCAGTATTTT.

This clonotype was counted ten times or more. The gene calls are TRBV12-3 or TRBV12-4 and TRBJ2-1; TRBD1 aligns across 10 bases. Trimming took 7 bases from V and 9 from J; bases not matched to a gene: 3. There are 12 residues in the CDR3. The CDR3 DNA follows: TGTGCCAGCACCCGGGACAGGGGTGAGCAGTTCTTC. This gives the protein CASTRDRGEQFF.

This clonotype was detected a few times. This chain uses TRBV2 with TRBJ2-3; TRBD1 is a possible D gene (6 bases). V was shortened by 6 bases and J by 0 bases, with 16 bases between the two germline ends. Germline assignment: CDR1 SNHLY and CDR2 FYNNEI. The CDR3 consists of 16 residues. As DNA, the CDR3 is TGTGCCAGCAGGAACTGGGGGCAGGGTAGCACAGATACGCAGTATTTT. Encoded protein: CASRNWGQGSTDTQYF.

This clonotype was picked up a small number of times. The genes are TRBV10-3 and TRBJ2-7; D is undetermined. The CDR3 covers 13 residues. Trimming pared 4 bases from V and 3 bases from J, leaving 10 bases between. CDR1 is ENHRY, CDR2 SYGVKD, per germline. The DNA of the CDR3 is TGTGCCATCAGTGTAATGCAAAACTACGAGCAGTACTTC. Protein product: CAISVMQNYEQYF.

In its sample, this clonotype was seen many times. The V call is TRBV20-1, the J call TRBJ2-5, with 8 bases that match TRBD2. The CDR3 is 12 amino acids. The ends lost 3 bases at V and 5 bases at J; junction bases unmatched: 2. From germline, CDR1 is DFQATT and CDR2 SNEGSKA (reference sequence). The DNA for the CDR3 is TGCAGTGCTAGGACTAGCGCTGAGACCCAGTACTTC. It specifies CSARTSAETQYF.

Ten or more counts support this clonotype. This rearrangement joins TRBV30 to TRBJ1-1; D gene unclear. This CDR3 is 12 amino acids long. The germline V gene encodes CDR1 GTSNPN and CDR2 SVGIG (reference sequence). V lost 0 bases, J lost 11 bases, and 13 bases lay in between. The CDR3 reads CAWSVPGRTAFF. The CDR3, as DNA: TGTGCCTGGAGTGTACCGGGCAGGACGGCTTTCTTT.

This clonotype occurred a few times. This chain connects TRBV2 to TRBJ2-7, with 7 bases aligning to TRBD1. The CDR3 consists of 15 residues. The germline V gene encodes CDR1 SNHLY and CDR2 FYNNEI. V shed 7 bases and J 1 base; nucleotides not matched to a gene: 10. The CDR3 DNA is TGTGCCAGCACCCTTAGGGGACAGAGTTCCTACGAGCAGTACTTC. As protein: CASTLRGQSSYEQYF.

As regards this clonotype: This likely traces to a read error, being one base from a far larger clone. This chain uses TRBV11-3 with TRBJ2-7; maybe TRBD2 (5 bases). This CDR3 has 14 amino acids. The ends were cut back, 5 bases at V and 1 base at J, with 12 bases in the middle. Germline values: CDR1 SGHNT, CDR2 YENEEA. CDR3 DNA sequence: TGTGCCAGCAGCCACTCTCGGGATTCCTACGAGCAGTACTTC. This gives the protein CASSHSRDSYEQYF.

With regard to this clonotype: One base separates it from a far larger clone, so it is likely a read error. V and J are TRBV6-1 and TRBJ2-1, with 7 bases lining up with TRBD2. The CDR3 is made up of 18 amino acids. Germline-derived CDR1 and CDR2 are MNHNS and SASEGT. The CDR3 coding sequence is TGTGCCACCAGTGATCGAAGGGCACTTGGCGGGGGTTACAATGAGCAGTTCTTC. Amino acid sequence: CATSDRRALGGGYNEQFF.

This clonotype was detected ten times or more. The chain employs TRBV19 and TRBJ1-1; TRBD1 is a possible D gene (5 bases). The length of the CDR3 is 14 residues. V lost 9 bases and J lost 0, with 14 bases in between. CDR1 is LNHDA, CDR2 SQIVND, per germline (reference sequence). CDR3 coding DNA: TGTGCCAGCGTAAGAGACAGTTTGAACACTGAAGCTTTCTTT. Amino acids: CASVRDSLNTEAFF.

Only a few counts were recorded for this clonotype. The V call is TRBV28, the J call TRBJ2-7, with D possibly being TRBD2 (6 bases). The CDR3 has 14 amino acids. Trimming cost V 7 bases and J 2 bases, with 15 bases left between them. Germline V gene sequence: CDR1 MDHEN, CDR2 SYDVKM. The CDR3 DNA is TGTGCCAGCACTATGACTAGTCCTCCCTACGAGCAGTACTTC. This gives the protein CASTMTSPPYEQYF.

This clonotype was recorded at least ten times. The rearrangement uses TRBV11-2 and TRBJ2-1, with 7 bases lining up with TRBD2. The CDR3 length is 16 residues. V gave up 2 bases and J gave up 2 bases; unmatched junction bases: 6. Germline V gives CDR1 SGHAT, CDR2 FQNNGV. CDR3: CASSLYSRETYNEQFF. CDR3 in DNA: TGTGCCAGCAGCTTATATTCGCGGGAGACCTACAATGAGCAGTTCTTC.